The next 20 T cell receptor beta chains were all read from a single sample in a study of OX40 agonist ivuxolimab in advanced cancers. Sequenced by immunoSEQ multiplex PCR; TCRdb stores in-frame clones only, minus some. The table includes 55,000 to 70,000 clones, roughly nine tenths detected once. The source was CD4+ or CD8+ T cells sorted from blood, collected in a trial of the OX40 agonist ivuxolimab. The receptor set was obtained from an adult with an advanced solid tumor such as melanoma, head and neck, liver or kidney cancer.

The chain has TRBV9 and TRBJ2-5; the match to TRBD2 covers 12 bases. After removal of 3 bases from V and 4 bases from J, the junction contained 1 base not matched to a gene. The CDR3 has 14 amino acids. Per the germline V gene, CDR1 is SGDLS and CDR2 is YYNGEE. CDR3 sequence (DNA): TGTGCCAGCAGCGCTAGCGGGGGGGCAGAGACCCAGTACTTC. This sequence encodes CASSASGGAETQYF.

The chain combines TRBV14 with TRBJ2-7; 8 bases match TRBD1. Unmatched junction bases numbered 7, after V lost 10 bases and J lost 5 bases. The CDR3 spans 12 residues. Germline V gene sequence: CDR1 SGHDN, CDR2 FVKESK. For the CDR3, the DNA is TGTGCCACGTCGGACAGGGCCAACGAGCAGTACTTC. Amino acids: CATSDRANEQYF.

This sequence joins TRBV4-3 and TRBJ2-7, with D perhaps being TRBD1 or TRBD2 (5 bases each). The CDR3 has 15 amino acids. Trimming left V 4 bases short and J 2 bases short, with 15 bases between. CDR1 and CDR2 (germline): LGHNA, YSLEER. The CDR3, as DNA: TGCGCCAGCAGCCTAGACCGGGGCAAAGCCTACGAGCAGTACTTC. Residues: CASSLDRGKAYEQYF.

The CDR3 reads CASSPQGGANYGYTF. Written as DNA, the CDR3 is TGTGCCAGCAGTCCTCAGGGGGGGGCGAACTATGGCTACACCTTC. J is TRBJ1-2 and V is TRBV7-2, with 7 nucleotides matching TRBD1. The germline CDR1 and CDR2 sequences are SGHTA and FQGNSA. The CDR3 consists of 15 residues. The junction had 9 bases not matched to a gene; V was cut back by 6 bases and J by 2 bases.

The chain has TRBV5-1 and TRBJ2-7; D is ambiguous. The V end was cut by 0 bases, the J end by 4 bases, with 14 bases between. Per germline, CDR1 SGHRS and CDR2 YFSETQ. The CDR3 runs 15 residues. CDR3 in DNA: TGCGCCAGCAGCTTGGGGACCCCGACCCCGTACGAGCAGTACTTC. This codes for CASSLGTPTPYEQYF.

Here the CDR3 reads CASSTPGLAGNEQFF. The CDR3 DNA is TGTGCCAGCAGCACCCCGGGACTAGCGGGGAATGAGCAGTTCTTC. The V and J genes are TRBV7-8 and TRBJ2-1; 13 bases are a match to TRBD2. V was pared by 5 bases and J by 7 bases, with 5 bases of the junction left unmatched. In germline, CDR1 is SGHVS, CDR2 FQNEAQ. The CDR3 is 15 amino acids. Together with reference TRBV7-8 and TRBJ2-1, the CDR3 gives the full variable domain: GAGVSQSPRYKVAKRGQDVALRCDPISGHVSLFWYQQALGQGPEFLTYFQNEAQLDKSGLPSDRFFAERPEGSVSTLKIQRTQQEDSAVYLCASSTPGLAGNEQFFGPGTRLTVL.

CDR3 nucleotide sequence: TGTGCCAGCAGCTCGAACGGACAGCGCATCTCCTACAATGAGCAGTTCTTC. Residues: CASSSNGQRISYNEQFF. The chain has TRBV7-9 and TRBJ2-1; maybe TRBD1 (6 bases). Deletions cut 4 bases from V and 0 bases from J, with 16 bases between. Germline V CDR1 and CDR2: SEHNR, FQNEAQ (reference sequence). The CDR3 is 17 residues long.

The chain employs TRBV7-8 and TRBJ2-5; the match to TRBD2 covers 11 bases. V lost 1 base and J lost 1; bases outside the gene matches: 5. From germline, CDR1 is SGHVS and CDR2 FQNEAQ. The CDR3 has 17 amino acids. The DNA for the CDR3 is TGTGCCAGCAGCTTAGTACTAGCGGGGGCCTCCCAAGAGACCCAGTACTTC. Its protein is CASSLVLAGASQETQYF.

The V and J genes are TRBV9 and TRBJ2-7; no firm D call. This CDR3 spans 12 amino acids. Trimming took 1 base from V and 6 from J, leaving 8 bases between them. Germline V gene lookup returns CDR1 SGDLS and CDR2 YYNGEE. The CDR3 DNA is TGTGCCAGCAGCGTACATTCATCCGAGCAGTACTTC. Translation: CASSVHSSEQYF.

The chain couples TRBV5-1 to TRBJ1-4; 9 nucleotides align to TRBD1. Per germline, CDR1 SGHRS and CDR2 YFSETQ. CDR3 length: 15 residues. V lost 0 bases and J lost 7; bases outside the gene matches: 4. CDR3 bases: TGCGCCAGCAGCTTGGATGGGACAGGGAGTGAAAAACTGTTTTTT. This encodes CASSLDGTGSEKLFF.

The chain carries TRBV15 and TRBJ2-7; 11 bases are shared with TRBD2. Germline V CDR1 and CDR2: LNHNV, YYDKDF (reference sequence). Trimming took 2 bases from V and 2 from J; bases not matched to a gene: 2. The CDR3 runs to 15 residues. The CDR3 is CATSRLAGGTYEQYF. The CDR3 DNA is TGTGCCACCAGCAGACTAGCGGGGGGAACCTACGAGCAGTACTTC.

Only one count was recorded for this clone. The chain has TRBV5-4 and TRBJ1-1; no definite D call. Looked up from germline, CDR1 is SGHNT and CDR2 is YYREEE (reference sequence). The V and J ends lost 1 base and 1 base respectively, with 5 bases between them. This CDR3 is 13 amino acids long. In DNA, the CDR3 is TGTGCCAGCAGCTTGAACGCGAACACTGAAGCTTTCTTT. Translation gives CASSLNANTEAFF.

This clone occurred once. The rearrangement links TRBV9 to TRBJ2-3; a possible D gene is TRBD2 (7 bases). Trimming removed 0 bases at V and 0 bases at J, with 14 bases between. The CDR3 consists of 17 residues. Germline V CDR1 and CDR2: SGDLS, YYNGEE. The CDR3 DNA reads as TGTGCCAGCAGCGTAGAGGGAGGGGGGTCTAGCACAGATACGCAGTATTTT. It yields the protein CASSVEGGGSSTDTQYF.

The V and J genes are TRBV30 and TRBJ2-5; 7 bases line up with TRBD2. With V trimmed by 0 bases and J by 5 bases, 3 bases remained unmatched. The CDR3 loop spans 13 amino acids. Germline CDR1 GTSNPN, CDR2 SVGIG (reference sequence). CDR3 loop: CAWSVSSGETQYF. The CDR3 DNA reads as TGTGCCTGGAGTGTGAGTAGCGGGGAGACCCAGTACTTC.

This rearrangement joins TRBV6-4 to TRBJ1-3, with TRBD1 as a possible D gene (5 bases). The CDR3 covers 13 residues. V was cut by 3 bases and J by 2 bases, with 5 bases left in between. CDR1 is MRHNA and CDR2 is SNTAGT in the germline V gene. CDR3 protein: CASSEGAGNTIYF. The DNA for the CDR3 is TGTGCCAGCAGTGAGGGGGCTGGAAACACCATATATTTT.

The chain links TRBV5-5 to TRBJ2-7, with 7 positions matching TRBD1. After removal of 0 bases from V and 0 bases from J, the junction contained 6 bases not matched to a gene. The CDR3 contains 16 residues. Germline CDR1 and CDR2: SGHKS and YYEKEE (reference sequence). The CDR3 DNA sequence: TGTGCCAGCAGCTTGGGCGTCAGGGGGATCTCCTACGAGCAGTACTTC. Translating gives CASSLGVRGISYEQYF.

The chain couples TRBV15 to TRBJ2-7; D might be TRBD1 (5 bases). Trimming removed 9 bases from V and 1 base from J, with 13 bases in between. CDR3 size: 13 residues. CDR1 and CDR2 from the germline V gene are LNHNV and YYDKDF (reference sequence). The CDR3 region is CATGDSPSYEQYF. The CDR3 DNA follows: TGTGCCACAGGTGACAGCCCTTCCTACGAGCAGTACTTC.

This clone was detected only once. The rearrangement joins TRBV21-1 to TRBJ1-4; the table assigns TRBD1, which was not confirmed against the DNA. TRBV21-1 corresponds to a pseudogene. CDR3 size: 16 residues. The CDR3 loop is CASSRDRGYGNEKLFF. The CDR3 DNA follows: TGTGCCAGCAGCAGGGACAGGGGCTATGGTAATGAAAAACTGTTTTTT.

This clone was counted only a few times. The rearrangement uses TRBV5-1 and TRBJ1-3, with D possibly being TRBD1 (6 bases). This CDR3 has 15 residues. Trimming removed 7 bases from V and 0 bases from J, with 14 bases in between. CDR1 and CDR2 (germline): SGHRS, YFSETQ. The CDR3 nucleotides are TGCGCCAGCCGGGGGCCGGGGTACTCTGGAAACACCATATATTTT. Translated, it gives CASRGPGYSGNTIYF. Full variable domain (remainder filled in from reference TRBV5-1 and TRBJ1-3): KAGVTQTPRYLIKTRGQQVTLSCSPISGHRSVSWYQQTPGQGLQFLFEYFSETQRNKGNFPGRFSGRQFSNSRSEMNVSTLELGDSALYLCASRGPGYSGNTIYFGEGSWLTVV.

The V and J genes are TRBV7-2 and TRBJ2-1, with TRBD2 matching 9 bases. The CDR3 consists of 15 residues. V lost 2 bases, J lost 4 bases, and 3 bases stayed unmatched. Germline values: CDR1 SGHTA, CDR2 FQGNSA. CDR3 sequence: CASSLRRGGYNEQFF. CDR3 nucleotide sequence: TGTGCCAGCAGCTTAAGGCGGGGGGGTTACAATGAGCAGTTCTTC.